This TCR beta chain emerged from a study of blood T cell repertoires in COVID-19. Study in general: From T cells, B-cell-depleted T cells, or PBMCs came the material, which was cDNA or gDNA.

Participant-reported clinical history was the basis for cohort assignment. Shortly before study entry, within 2 weeks, exposed participants had met a COVID-19 case. TCRdb's copy holds only in-frame clones and misses some; the assay was immunoSEQ multiplex PCR. The data contain approximately 300,000 clones, around 85% of them seen just once; the ten biggest clones take up approximately 1.9%. The specimen was PBMCs or T cells enriched from blood (not recorded which). The receptor comes from a woman aged 25-40 years who had been exposed to COVID-19.

This CDR3 reads CAISHSGTLNEQFF. In DNA form, the CDR3 reads TGTGCCATCAGTCATAGCGGGACTCTCAATGAGCAGTTCTTC. The V call is TRBV10-3, the J call TRBJ2-1; 8 bases match TRBD2. Germline loops: CDR1 ENHRY, CDR2 SYGVKD. The CDR3 has 14 residues. Unmatched junction bases numbered 6, after V lost 5 bases and J lost 6 bases.